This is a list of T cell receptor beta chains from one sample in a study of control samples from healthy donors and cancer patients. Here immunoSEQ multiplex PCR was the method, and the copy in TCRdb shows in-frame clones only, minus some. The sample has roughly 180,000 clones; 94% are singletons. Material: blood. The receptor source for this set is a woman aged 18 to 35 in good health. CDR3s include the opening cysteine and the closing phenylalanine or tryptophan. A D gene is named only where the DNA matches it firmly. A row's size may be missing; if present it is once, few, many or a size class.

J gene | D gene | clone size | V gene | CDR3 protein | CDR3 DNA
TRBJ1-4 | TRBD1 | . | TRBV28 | CASSYHLDRVSVEKLFF | TGTGCCAGCAGTTACCACTTGGACAGGGTATCTGTTGAAAAACTGTTTTTT
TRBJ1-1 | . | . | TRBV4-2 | CASSQRALDSLEAFF | TGTGCCAGCAGCCAACGTGCCCTGGACAGCCTTGAAGCTTTCTTT
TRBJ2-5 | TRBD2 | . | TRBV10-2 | CASRPTSGRGETQYF | TGCGCCAGCAGACCGACTAGCGGGAGGGGAGAGACCCAGTACTTC
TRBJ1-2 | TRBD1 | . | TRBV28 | CASSFDRGHVTYNSYTF | TGTGCCAGCAGTTTCGACAGGGGGCATGTAACGTACAATAGCTACACCTTC
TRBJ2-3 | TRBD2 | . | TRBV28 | CASSLGLAGEVDTQYF | TGTGCCAGCAGTTTAGGCTTGGCGGGAGAGGTAGATACGCAGTATTTT
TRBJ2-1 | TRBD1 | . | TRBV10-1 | CASSSSGTGSWNEQFF | TGCGCCAGCAGTTCTTCCGGGACAGGGAGTTGGAATGAGCAGTTCTTC
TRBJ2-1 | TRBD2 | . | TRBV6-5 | CASSYRGLAGNEQFF | TGTGCCAGCAGTTACCGGGGACTAGCGGGGAATGAGCAGTTCTTC
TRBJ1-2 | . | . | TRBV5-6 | CASSLEGRGYGYTF | TGTGCCAGCAGCTTGGAAGGCAGGGGTTATGGCTACACCTTC
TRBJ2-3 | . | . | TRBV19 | CAIGDGRSTDTQYF | TGTGCAATTGGAGACGGAAGAAGCACAGATACGCAGTATTTT
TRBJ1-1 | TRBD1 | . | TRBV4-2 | CASQGGTEAFF | TGTGCCAGCCAGGGGGGGACTGAAGCTTTCTTT
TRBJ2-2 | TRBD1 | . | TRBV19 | CASSRDRDMGELFF | TGTGCCAGTAGTAGGGACAGGGATATGGGGGAGCTGTTTTTT
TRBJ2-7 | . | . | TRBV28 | CASSLSLAGIQYF | TGTGCCAGCAGTTTATCTCTTGCCGGGATTCAGTACTTC
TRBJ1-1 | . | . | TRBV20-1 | CSASEAFF | TGCAGTGCCTCTGAAGCTTTCTTT
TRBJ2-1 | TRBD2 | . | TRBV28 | CASSFPNGGRVREQFF | TGTGCCAGCAGTTTTCCCAACGGCGGGAGAGTCAGGGAGCAGTTCTTC
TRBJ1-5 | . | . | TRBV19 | CASSNAGNPYSNQPQHF | TGTGCCAGTAGTAACGCAGGGAACCCTTATAGCAATCAGCCCCAGCATTTT
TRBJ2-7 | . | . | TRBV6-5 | CASSNRYEQYF | TGTGCCAGCAGTAACCGATACGAGCAGTACTTC
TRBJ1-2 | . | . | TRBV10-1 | CASMITGDRLNGYTF | TGCGCCAGCATGATAACAGGCGACCGCCTGAATGGCTACACCTTC
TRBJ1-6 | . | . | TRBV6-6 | CASTLRGLNSPLHF | TGTGCCAGCACCTTAAGGGGACTCAATTCACCCCTCCACTTT
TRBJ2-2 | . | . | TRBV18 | CASSPFTTNTGELFF | TGTGCCAGCTCACCATTTACGACGAACACCGGGGAGCTGTTTTTT
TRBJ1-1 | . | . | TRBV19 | CASSINGGFMNTEAFF | TGTGCCAGTAGTATCAATGGGGGGTTTATGAACACTGAAGCTTTCTTT
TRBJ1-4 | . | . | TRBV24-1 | CATSDLAWEKLFF | TGTGCCACCAGTGATTTGGCTTGGGAAAAACTGTTTTTT
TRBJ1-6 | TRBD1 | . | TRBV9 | CASSVGQGEITYNSPLHF | TGTGCCAGCAGCGTAGGACAGGGGGAAATCACCTATAATTCACCCCTCCACTTT
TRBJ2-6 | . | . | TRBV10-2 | CASSVVSGANVLTF | TGCGCCAGCAGCGTGGTGTCTGGGGCCAACGTCCTGACTTTC
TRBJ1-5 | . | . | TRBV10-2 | CASSETNPNQPQHF | TGCGCCAGCAGTGAGACCAATCCCAATCAGCCCCAGCATTTT
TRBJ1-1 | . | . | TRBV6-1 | CASSEAPAGFGEAFF | TGTGCCAGCAGTGAAGCGCCCGCCGGATTCGGTGAAGCTTTCTTT
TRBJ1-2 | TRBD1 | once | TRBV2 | CASTRTGKGYTF | TGTGCCAGCACTAGGACAGGGAAGGGCTACACCTTC
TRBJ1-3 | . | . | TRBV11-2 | CASSLLGGNGGNTIYF | TGTGCCAGCAGCCTCTTAGGGGGAAACGGTGGAAACACCATATATTTT
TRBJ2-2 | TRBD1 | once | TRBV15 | CATSVDRGPGELFF | TGTGCCACCAGCGTGGACAGGGGGCCCGGGGAGCTGTTTTTT
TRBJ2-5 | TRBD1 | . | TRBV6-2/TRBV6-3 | CASSLWDREETQYF | TGTGCCAGCAGCTTGTGGGACAGGGAAGAGACCCAGTACTTC
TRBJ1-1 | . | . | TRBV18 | CASSPGRTEAFF | TGTGCCAGCTCGCCAGGGCGTACTGAAGCTTTCTTT
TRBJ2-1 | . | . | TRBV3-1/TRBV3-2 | CASSLPGVREQFF | TGTGCCAGCAGCCTACCGGGGGTTAGAGAGCAGTTCTTC
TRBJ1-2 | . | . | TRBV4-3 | CASSQDGSGDGYTF | TGCGCCAGCAGCCAAGATGGGTCTGGGGATGGCTACACCTTC
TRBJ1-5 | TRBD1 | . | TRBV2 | CASSEGTGLGNQPQHF | TGTGCCAGCAGCGAAGGGACAGGGCTGGGAAATCAGCCCCAGCATTTT